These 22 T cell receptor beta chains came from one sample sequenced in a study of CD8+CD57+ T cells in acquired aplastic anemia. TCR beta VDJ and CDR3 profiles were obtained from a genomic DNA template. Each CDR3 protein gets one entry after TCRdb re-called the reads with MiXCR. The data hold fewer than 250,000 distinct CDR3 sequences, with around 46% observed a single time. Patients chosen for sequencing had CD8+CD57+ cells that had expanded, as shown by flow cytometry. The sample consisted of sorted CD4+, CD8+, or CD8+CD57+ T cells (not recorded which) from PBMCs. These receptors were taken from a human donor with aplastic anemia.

In DNA, the CDR3 is TGCAGCGTTATGGGACTGCCGTCTAACTACGAGCAGTACTTC. It yields the protein CSVMGLPSNYEQYF. The gene calls are TRBV29-1 and TRBJ2-7; D is perhaps TRBD2 (6 bases). Between the trimmed V and J ends, which lost 5 bases and 3 bases, there was a span of 17 bases. Germline V gene sequence: CDR1 SQVTM, CDR2 ANQGSEA. The CDR3 is 14 residues long.

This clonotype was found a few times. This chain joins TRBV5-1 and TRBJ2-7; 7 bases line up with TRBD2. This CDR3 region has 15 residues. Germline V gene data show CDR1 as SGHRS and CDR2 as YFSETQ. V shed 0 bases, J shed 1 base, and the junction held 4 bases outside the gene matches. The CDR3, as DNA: TGCGCCAGCAGCTTGGGAACTAGCGTTTCCTACGAGCAGTACTTC. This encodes CASSLGTSVSYEQYF.

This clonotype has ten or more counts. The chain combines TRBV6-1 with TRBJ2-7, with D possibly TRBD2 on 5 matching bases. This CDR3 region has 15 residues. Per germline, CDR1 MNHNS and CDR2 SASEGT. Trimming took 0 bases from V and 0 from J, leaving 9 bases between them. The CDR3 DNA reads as TGTGCCAGCAGTGAAGCGGCGGAGGCCTCCTACGAGCAGTACTTC. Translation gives CASSEAAEASYEQYF.

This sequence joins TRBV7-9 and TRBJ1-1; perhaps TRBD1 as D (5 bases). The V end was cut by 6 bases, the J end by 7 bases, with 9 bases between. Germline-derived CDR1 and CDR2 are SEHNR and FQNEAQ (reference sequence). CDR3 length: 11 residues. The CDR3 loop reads CASSGAREAFF. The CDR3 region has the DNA TGTGCCAGCAGTGGGGCTCGTGAAGCTTTCTTT.

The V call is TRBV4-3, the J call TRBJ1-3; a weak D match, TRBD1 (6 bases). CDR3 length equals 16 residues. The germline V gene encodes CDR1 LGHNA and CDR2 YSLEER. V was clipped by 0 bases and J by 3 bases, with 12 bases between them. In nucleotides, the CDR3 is TGCGCCAGCAGCCAAGATCTACAGGGAAGTGGAAACACCATATATTTT. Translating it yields CASSQDLQGSGNTIYF.

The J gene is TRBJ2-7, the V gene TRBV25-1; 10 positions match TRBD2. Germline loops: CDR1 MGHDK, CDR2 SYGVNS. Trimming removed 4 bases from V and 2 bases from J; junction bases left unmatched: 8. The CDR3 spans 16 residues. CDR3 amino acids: CASSVLAGITTYEQYF. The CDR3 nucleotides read TGTGCCAGCAGTGTACTAGCGGGGATAACAACCTACGAGCAGTACTTC.

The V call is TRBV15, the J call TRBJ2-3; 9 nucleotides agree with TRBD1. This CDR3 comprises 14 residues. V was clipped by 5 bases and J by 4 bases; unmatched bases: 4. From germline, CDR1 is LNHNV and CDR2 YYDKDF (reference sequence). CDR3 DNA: TGTGCCACCAGCGGCCGACAGGGGGCAGATACGCAGTATTTT. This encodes CATSGRQGADTQYF.

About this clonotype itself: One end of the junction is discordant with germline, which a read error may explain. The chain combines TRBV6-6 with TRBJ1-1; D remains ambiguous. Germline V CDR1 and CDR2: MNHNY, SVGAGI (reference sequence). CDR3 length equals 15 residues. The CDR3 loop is CAGSYGEDGNTEAFF. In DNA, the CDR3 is TGTGCCGGCAGTTACGGGGAAGACGGGAACACCGAAGCTTTCTTT.

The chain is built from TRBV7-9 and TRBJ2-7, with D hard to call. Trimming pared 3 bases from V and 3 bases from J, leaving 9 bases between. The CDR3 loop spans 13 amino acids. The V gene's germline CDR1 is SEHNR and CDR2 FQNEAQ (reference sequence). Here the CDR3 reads CASSFEQNYEQYF. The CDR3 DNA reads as TGTGCCAGCAGCTTTGAGCAAAACTACGAGCAGTACTTC.

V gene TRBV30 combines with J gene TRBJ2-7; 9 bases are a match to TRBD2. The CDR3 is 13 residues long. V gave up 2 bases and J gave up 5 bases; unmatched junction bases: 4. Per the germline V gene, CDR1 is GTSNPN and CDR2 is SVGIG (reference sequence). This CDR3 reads CAWSLGLADEQYF. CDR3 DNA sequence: TGTGCCTGGAGTTTGGGACTAGCCGACGAGCAGTACTTC.

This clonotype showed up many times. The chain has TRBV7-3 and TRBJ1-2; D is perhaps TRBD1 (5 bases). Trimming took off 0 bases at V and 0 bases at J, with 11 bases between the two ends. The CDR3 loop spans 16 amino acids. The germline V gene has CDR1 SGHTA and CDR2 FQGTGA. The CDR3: CASSLTYRRSNYGYTF. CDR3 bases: TGTGCCAGCAGCTTAACCTACAGGAGGTCTAACTATGGCTACACCTTC.

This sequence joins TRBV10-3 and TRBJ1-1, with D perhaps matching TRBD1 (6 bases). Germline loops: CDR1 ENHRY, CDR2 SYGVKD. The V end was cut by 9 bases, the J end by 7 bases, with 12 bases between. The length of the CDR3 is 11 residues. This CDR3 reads CAIKQGNEAFF. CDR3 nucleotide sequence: TGTGCCATTAAACAGGGTAATGAAGCTTTCTTT.

CDR3 protein: CASSEASQETQYF. DNA for the CDR3: TGTGCCAGCAGTGAGGCCAGTCAAGAGACCCAGTACTTC. J is TRBJ2-5 and V is TRBV25-1; D gene unclear. In germline, CDR1 is MGHDK, CDR2 SYGVNS. The germline V and J ends were trimmed by 3 bases and 2 bases, with 7 bases remaining between them. The CDR3 is 13 residues long.

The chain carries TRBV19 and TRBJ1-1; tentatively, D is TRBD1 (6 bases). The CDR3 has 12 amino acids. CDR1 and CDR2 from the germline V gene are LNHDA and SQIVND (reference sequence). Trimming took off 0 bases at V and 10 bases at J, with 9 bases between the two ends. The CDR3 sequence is CASSIDQGRAFF. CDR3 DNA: TGTGCCAGTAGTATAGATCAGGGGCGAGCTTTCTTT.

CDR3: CAWIPPRVLRRVWPYNEQFF. CDR3 nucleotide sequence: TGTGCCTGGATCCCCCCACGGGTCCTACGCAGGGTTTGGCCCTACAATGAGCAGTTCTTC. The chain employs TRBV30 and TRBJ2-1; D may be TRBD1 (5 bases). Germline-derived CDR1 and CDR2 are GTSNPN and SVGIG (reference sequence). The V gene lost 4 bases and the J gene lost 2 bases, with 30 bases spanning the gap. This CDR3 spans 20 amino acids.

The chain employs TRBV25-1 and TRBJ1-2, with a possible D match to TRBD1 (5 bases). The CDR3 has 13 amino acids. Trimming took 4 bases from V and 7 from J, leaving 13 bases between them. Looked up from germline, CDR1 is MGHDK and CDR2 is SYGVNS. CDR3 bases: TGTGCCAGCAGTGCTGACAGATCTATTGGCTACACCTTC. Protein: CASSADRSIGYTF.

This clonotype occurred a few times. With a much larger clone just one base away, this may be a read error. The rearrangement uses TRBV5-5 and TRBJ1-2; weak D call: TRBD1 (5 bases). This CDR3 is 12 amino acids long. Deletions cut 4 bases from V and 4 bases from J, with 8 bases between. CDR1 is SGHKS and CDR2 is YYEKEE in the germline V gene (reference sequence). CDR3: CASSGGRYGYTF. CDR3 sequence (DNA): TGTGCCAGCAGCGGGGGACGCTATGGCTACACCTTC.

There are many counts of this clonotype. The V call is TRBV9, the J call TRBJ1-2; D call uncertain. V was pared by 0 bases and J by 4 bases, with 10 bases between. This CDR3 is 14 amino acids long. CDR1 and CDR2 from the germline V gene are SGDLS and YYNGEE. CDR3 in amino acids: CASSVDGDPYGYTF. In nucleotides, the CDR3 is TGTGCCAGCAGCGTAGATGGGGATCCCTATGGCTACACCTTC. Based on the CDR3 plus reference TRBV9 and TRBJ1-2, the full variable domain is DSGVTQTPKHLITATGQRVTLRCSPRSGDLSVYWYQQSLDQGLQFLIQYYNGEERAKGNILERFSAQQFPDLHSELNLSSLELGDSALYFCASSVDGDPYGYTFGSGTRLTVV.

CDR3 sequence (DNA): TGTGCCACCAGTGATTGGGACAGACACAATGAGCAGTTCTTC. Encoded protein: CATSDWDRHNEQFF. V gene TRBV24-1 combines with J gene TRBJ2-1; 7 nucleotides align to TRBD1. Germline V gene data show CDR1 as KGHDR and CDR2 as SFDVKD. This CDR3 has 14 residues. Losses at the gene ends were 2 bases for V and 5 bases for J; bases not matched to a gene: 2.

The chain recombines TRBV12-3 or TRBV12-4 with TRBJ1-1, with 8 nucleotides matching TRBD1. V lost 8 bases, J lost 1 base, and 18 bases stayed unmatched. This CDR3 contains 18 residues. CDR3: CASHPPGRGPEGNTEAFF. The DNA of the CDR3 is TGTGCCAGCCACCCCCCGGGCAGGGGGCCCGAGGGGAACACTGAAGCTTTCTTT.

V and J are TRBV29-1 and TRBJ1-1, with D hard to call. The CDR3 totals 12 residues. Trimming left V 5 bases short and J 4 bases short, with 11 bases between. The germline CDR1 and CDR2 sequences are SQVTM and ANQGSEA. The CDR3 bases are TGCAGCGTTCAGGTGAGAGGCACTGAAGCTTTCTTT. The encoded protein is CSVQVRGTEAFF.

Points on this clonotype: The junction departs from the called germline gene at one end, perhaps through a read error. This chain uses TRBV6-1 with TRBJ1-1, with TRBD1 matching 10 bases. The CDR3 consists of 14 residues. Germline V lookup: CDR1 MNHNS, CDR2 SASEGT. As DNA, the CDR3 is TGTGCCATCAGTGAGTCGAGTAGGGACAGGGGAGCTTTCTTT. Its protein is CAISESSRDRGAFF.